This T cell receptor (beta chain) originates from a study of T-cell reconstitution after alpha-beta-depleted transplantation in children. Germline-derived CDR1 and CDR2 are SGHRS and YFSETQ. V lost 3 bases and J 0 bases, leaving 3 bases between the germline ends. This CDR3 has 12 amino acids. This clonotype occurred many times. For TCRbeta, the library was prepared with unique molecular identifiers. TCRdb passed the PCR reads through MiXCR, listing each CDR3 protein once. The table includes about 540,000 distinct CDR3 sequences, about 18% detected once. This clonotype originated in a human donor who donated a stem cell graft to a child with acute lymphoblastic leukemia. The source was PBMCs from the stem cell graft donor, collected from the stem cell graft. This chain uses TRBV5-1 with TRBJ2-5, with D unclear. CDR3 loop: CASSSNQETQYF. In nucleotides, the CDR3 is TGCGCCAGCAGCTCGAACCAAGAGACCCAGTACTTC.